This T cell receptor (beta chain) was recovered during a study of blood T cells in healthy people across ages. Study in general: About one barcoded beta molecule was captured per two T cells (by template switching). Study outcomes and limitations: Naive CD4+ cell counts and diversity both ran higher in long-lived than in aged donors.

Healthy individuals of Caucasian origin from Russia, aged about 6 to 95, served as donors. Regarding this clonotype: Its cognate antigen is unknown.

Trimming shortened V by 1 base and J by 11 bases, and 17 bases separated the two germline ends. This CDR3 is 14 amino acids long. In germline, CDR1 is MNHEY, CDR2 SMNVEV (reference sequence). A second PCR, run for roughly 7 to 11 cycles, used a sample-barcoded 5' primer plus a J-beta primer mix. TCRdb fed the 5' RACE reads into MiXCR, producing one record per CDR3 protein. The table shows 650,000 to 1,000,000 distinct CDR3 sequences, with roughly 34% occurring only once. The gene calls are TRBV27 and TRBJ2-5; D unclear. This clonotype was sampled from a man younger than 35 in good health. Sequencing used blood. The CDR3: CASSLFPSNDEQYF. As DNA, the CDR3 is TGTGCCAGCAGTTTATTCCCCAGCAACGATGAGCAGTACTTC.